This T cell receptor beta chain comes out of a study of blood T cell repertoires in COVID-19. Study in general: Some COVID-19 samples were acute and others convalescent; all came from the United States, Italy and Spain. T cells, B-cell-depleted T cells, or PBMCs provided the cDNA or gDNA that served as material.

Authors' methods: Nucleated cell number was recorded as an estimate derived from reference gene primer amplification. TCRdb's copy holds only in-frame clones and misses some; the assay was immunoSEQ multiplex PCR. For V, J and clone size, that table is used; D and trimming come from the DNA. The top ten clones hold more than 2.5% of a sample with some 200,000 clones, about 80% of them seen once. This CDR3 spans 15 amino acids. Germline CDR1 is SGHVS and CDR2 is FNYEAQ. Trimming removed 4 bases from V and 1 base from J; junction bases left unmatched: 3. This TCR was sampled from a woman in her twenties or thirties who had recovered from COVID-19. The rearrangement uses TRBV7-6 and TRBJ2-3; 9 bases map to TRBD2. Sample: peripheral blood. CDR3 loop: CASSSVAGGTDTQYF. CDR3 nucleotides: TGTGCCAGCAGCTCCGTAGCGGGAGGCACAGATACGCAGTATTTT.